The 6 T cell receptor beta chains given below trace back to one sample, sequenced in a study of shared clonotypes between healthy human individuals. Some clones are missing from TCRdb's copy, which holds only in-frame ones; the method was immunoSEQ multiplex PCR. This sample has 2,100,000 or so clones; roughly 95% occur once, and the top ten carry over 0.1%. The sample consisted of naive CD4+ T cells sorted from blood. Subset noted: CD45RA+ positively selected. Receptors originate from a man younger than 35 in good health.

The chain recombines TRBV7-2 with TRBJ2-7; D perhaps matches TRBD2 (5 bases). The germline CDR1 and CDR2 sequences are SGHTA and FQGNSA. The V gene lost 3 bases and the J gene lost 8 bases, with 14 bases spanning the gap. The CDR3 is made up of 13 amino acids. In DNA form, the CDR3 reads TGTGCCAGCAGCTTTGGCGAGGGTGGCAAGCAGTACTTC. Encoded protein: CASSFGEGGKQYF.

The J gene is TRBJ2-5, the V gene TRBV7-2; tentatively, D is TRBD2 (5 bases). CDR3 size: 13 residues. V lost 5 bases to trimming and J lost 7 bases, with 14 bases between them. Germline CDR1 SGHTA, CDR2 FQGNSA. CDR3 bases: TGTGCCAGCAGCCCCGGACTGGAAGGGACCCAGTACTTC. The encoded protein is CASSPGLEGTQYF.

The chain has TRBV6-6 and TRBJ1-5, with D possibly matching TRBD1 (5 bases). Germline CDR1 MNHNY, CDR2 SVGAGI (reference sequence). Trimming removed 6 bases at V and 2 bases at J, with 11 bases between. The CDR3 contains 14 residues. The CDR3 reads CASSNGGGNQPQHF. CDR3 sequence (DNA): TGTGCCAGCAGCAACGGGGGTGGCAATCAGCCCCAGCATTTT.

V usage is TRBV7-9 and J usage is TRBJ1-1; D gene uncertain. Germline lookup yields CDR1 SEHNR and CDR2 FQNEAQ (reference sequence). The CDR3 consists of 15 residues. Trimming took off 0 bases at V and 2 bases at J, with 10 bases between the two ends. CDR3 sequence reads: CASSLATTVNTEAFF. In nucleotides, the CDR3 is TGTGCCAGCAGCTTAGCAACGACGGTCAACACTGAAGCTTTCTTT.

The chain combines TRBV5-1 with TRBJ2-2, with D hard to call. Trimming cost V 0 bases and J 1 base, with 7 bases left between them. The CDR3 sequence is 15 residues long. Germline V lookup: CDR1 SGHRS, CDR2 YFSETQ. As DNA, the CDR3 is TGCGCCAGCAGCTTGGGTATAGGGAACACCGGGGAGCTGTTTTTT. This codes for CASSLGIGNTGELFF.

The V gene is TRBV19, the J gene TRBJ2-7; 12 nucleotides agree with TRBD2. The germline V gene has CDR1 LNHDA and CDR2 SQIVND (reference sequence). The V segment lost 4 bases and the J segment 0 bases; nucleotides outside the gene matches: 4. The CDR3 runs to 16 residues. Here the CDR3 reads CASSTRLAGASYEQYF. Here the CDR3 DNA reads TGTGCCAGTAGTACCAGACTAGCGGGGGCCTCCTACGAGCAGTACTTC.